Shown below are 15 T cell receptor beta chains from a single sample sequenced in a study of T cells in Graves' hyperthyroidism and ophthalmopathy. Amplification of TCR beta CDR3 regions was performed using RNA transcripts as template. The TCR CDR3 was amplified in a first-round RT-PCR using the HTBI primer set. Via MiXCR, TCRdb re-called the multiplex PCR reads, giving one row per CDR3 protein. Among fewer than 650,000 distinct CDR3 sequences listed, over 12% were seen once. The specimen sequenced was blood. These receptors all stem from a woman between 40 and 50 years old with Graves' ophthalmopathy.

This clonotype was seen many times. The V call is TRBV20-1, the J call TRBJ2-7, with 7 bases that match TRBD2. Germline CDR1 reads DFQATT; CDR2 reads SNEGSKA (reference sequence). There are 16 residues in the CDR3. The V segment lost 1 base and the J segment 3 bases; nucleotides outside the gene matches: 12. CDR3 sequence reads: CSARGWASGRGYEQYF. The CDR3 DNA reads TGCAGTGCTAGAGGGTGGGCTAGCGGAAGAGGCTACGAGCAGTACTTC.

V is TRBV20-1 and J is TRBJ1-1; 7 nucleotides match TRBD1. The CDR3 consists of 12 residues. CDR1 is DFQATT, CDR2 SNEGSKA, per germline (reference sequence). V shed 6 bases, J shed 4 bases, and the junction held 5 bases outside the gene matches. The CDR3 here is CSARDRATEAFF. CDR3 bases: TGCAGTGCCCGTGACAGGGCCACTGAAGCTTTCTTT.

This clonotype occurred many times. The V gene is TRBV24-1, the J gene TRBJ2-7; 10 bases agree with TRBD1. The CDR3 length is 16 residues. The germline V gene encodes CDR1 KGHDR and CDR2 SFDVKD. V shed 4 bases, J shed 2 bases, and the junction held 7 bases outside the gene matches. CDR3 sequence (DNA): TGTGCCACCAGTGAGTTGACAGGGGGCGAACCCTACGAGCAGTACTTC. Translation: CATSELTGGEPYEQYF.

This clonotype has ten or more counts. This rearrangement joins TRBV2 to TRBJ2-2, with 9 bases that match TRBD1. Germline assignment: CDR1 SNHLY and CDR2 FYNNEI. This CDR3 has 13 amino acids. J gave up 5 bases and V 9 bases, and 4 bases lay outside the gene matches. CDR3 DNA: TGTGCCAGTGGGACAGGGCGGACCGGGGAGCTGTTTTTT. It encodes CASGTGRTGELFF. The whole variable domain, remainder taken from reference TRBV2 and TRBJ2-2, is EPEVTQTPSHQVTQMGQEVILRCVPISNHLYFYWYRQILGQKVEFLVSFYNNEISEKSEIFDDQFSVERPDGSNFTLKIRSTKLEDSAMYFCASGTGRTGELFFGEGSRLTVL.

This clonotype showed up many times. V and J are TRBV6-1 and TRBJ1-5; D is perhaps TRBD1 (6 bases). The CDR3 is 15 residues long. V lost 6 bases, J lost 0 bases, and 12 bases lay in between. Germline V gene lookup returns CDR1 MNHNS and CDR2 SASEGT. In DNA form, the CDR3 reads TGTGCCAGCAGGCGTACAGGGCCTAGCAATCAGCCCCAGCATTTT. Its protein is CASRRTGPSNQPQHF.

The CDR3 loop is CASSLLPGDLGEQYF. The CDR3, as DNA: TGTGCCAGCAGCTTACTACCGGGAGACTTGGGCGAGCAGTACTTC. The chain couples TRBV7-2 to TRBJ2-7; maybe TRBD2 (6 bases). CDR1 and CDR2 from the germline V gene are SGHTA and FQGNSA. This CDR3 comprises 15 residues. V was shortened by 2 bases and J by 6 bases, with 17 bases between the two germline ends.

This clonotype has a count of ten or more. The chain carries TRBV2 and TRBJ2-7; TRBD1 aligns across 9 bases. V dropped 3 bases and J dropped 2; count of bases not matched to a gene: 2. This CDR3 comprises 14 residues. Germline lookup yields CDR1 SNHLY and CDR2 FYNNEI. CDR3 DNA sequence: TGTGCCAGCAGTGACAGGGACAGGGCCTACGAGCAGTACTTC. Amino acid sequence: CASSDRDRAYEQYF.

This clonotype has ten or more counts. The chain employs TRBV28 and TRBJ2-5, with 7 positions matching TRBD1. The CDR3 has 14 residues. V trimming: 5 bases; J trimming: 5 bases; junction bases outside the gene matches: 8. Germline lookup yields CDR1 MDHEN and CDR2 SYDVKM. CDR3 sequence reads: CASSPQGMWETQYF. For the CDR3, the DNA is TGTGCCAGCAGTCCACAGGGGATGTGGGAGACCCAGTACTTC. Supplemented by reference TRBV28 and TRBJ2-5, the full variable domain reads DVKVTQSSRYLVKRTGEKVFLECVQDMDHENMFWYRQDPGLGLRLIYFSYDVKMKEKGDIPEGYSVSREKKERFSLILESASTNQTSMYLCASSPQGMWETQYFGPGTRLLVL.

The rearrangement uses TRBV7-8 and TRBJ1-5; a possible D gene is TRBD1 (6 bases). The CDR3 loop spans 17 amino acids. V was cut by 1 base and J by 0 bases, with 13 bases left in between. Germline assignment: CDR1 SGHVS and CDR2 FQNEAQ. This CDR3 reads CASSLEGGSSSNQPQHF. The CDR3 DNA follows: TGTGCCAGCAGCTTAGAGGGGGGGAGTTCTAGCAATCAGCCCCAGCATTTT.

This chain connects TRBV30 to TRBJ2-7; the match to TRBD1 covers 8 bases. V dropped 5 bases and J dropped 2; count of bases not matched to a gene: 5. This CDR3 has 13 amino acids. Germline CDR1 reads GTSNPN; CDR2 reads SVGIG (reference sequence). The CDR3 bases are TGTGCCTGGCTGGACAGGGCCCCCTACGAGCAGTACTTC. Encoded protein: CAWLDRAPYEQYF.

This clonotype was recorded at least ten times. The genes are TRBV2 and TRBJ2-5; D gene uncertain. V lost 7 bases, J lost 5 bases, and 14 bases lay in between. The germline V gene encodes CDR1 SNHLY and CDR2 FYNNEI. This CDR3 is 13 amino acids long. This chain's CDR3 is CASKYRFSETQYF. The CDR3 bases are TGTGCCAGCAAATACCGATTCAGCGAGACCCAGTACTTC.

Many counts were recorded for this clonotype. The chain joins TRBV24-1 to TRBJ2-5; TRBD1 matches 12 bases. J gave up 5 bases and V 1 base, and 10 bases lay outside the gene matches. The germline V gene has CDR1 KGHDR and CDR2 SFDVKD. The CDR3 totals 18 residues. The CDR3 loop is CATSDFPPGQGAGETQYF. CDR3 nucleotide sequence: TGTGCCACCAGTGATTTCCCCCCGGGACAGGGGGCTGGGGAGACCCAGTACTTC.

This clonotype was detected ten times or more. V is TRBV5-1 and J is TRBJ2-7; D remains ambiguous. Germline CDR1 SGHRS, CDR2 YFSETQ. Trimming stripped 4 bases from V and 4 bases from J, with 15 bases between. The length of the CDR3 is 14 residues. The CDR3 protein is CASSKGFDGYEQYF. The CDR3 region has the DNA TGCGCCAGCAGCAAAGGGTTTGATGGTTACGAGCAGTACTTC.

This clonotype was counted at least ten times. The chain uses TRBV28 and TRBJ2-5, with a possible D match to TRBD1 (6 bases). This CDR3 has 16 residues. In germline, CDR1 is MDHEN, CDR2 SYDVKM. Trimming stripped 3 bases from V and 3 bases from J, with 17 bases between. CDR3 in DNA: TGTGCCAGCAGTTTGAGAGGCCGGGACAAAAAAGAGACCCAGTACTTC. Translating gives CASSLRGRDKKETQYF.

This clonotype was recorded at least ten times. The J gene is TRBJ2-2, the V gene TRBV19; D might be TRBD1 (6 bases). The V end was cut by 7 bases, the J end by 4 bases, with 13 bases between. The CDR3 runs 14 residues. The germline CDR1 and CDR2 sequences are LNHDA and SQIVND (reference sequence). The CDR3 loop is CASTNRDGTGELFF. In nucleotides, the CDR3 is TGTGCCAGTACAAACAGGGATGGCACCGGGGAGCTGTTTTTT.